This T cell receptor beta chain was sequenced in a study of shared clonotypes between healthy human individuals. This CDR3 region has 16 residues. V lost 5 bases and J lost 0; bases outside the gene matches: 6. Germline V lookup: CDR1 SEHNR, CDR2 FQNEAQ (reference sequence). Here immunoSEQ multiplex PCR was the method, and the copy in TCRdb shows in-frame clones only, minus some. The table records over a million clones, 96% of them present only once. To note about this clone: Its antigen is undetermined.

General study results and limits: Sequencing depth was predicted to influence how clonotypes are shared among donors. There were few donors, and this limited the genetic and exposure-history diversity represented. Around 5% of naive CD4 clonotypes were shared across a few donors.

The chain combines TRBV7-9 with TRBJ2-3; TRBD2 agrees at 9 bases. Sequenced: naive CD4+ T cells sorted from blood. Noted subset: CD45RA+ positively selected. The receptor was isolated from a man between 25 and 39 years old in good health. CDR3 in DNA: TGTGCCAGCAGCCCGGCTAGCGGGACTAGCACAGATACGCAGTATTTT. Protein sequence: CASSPASGTSTDTQYF.